This entry lists 2 T cell receptor beta chains sequenced from one sample in a study of T cells in localized non-small cell lung cancer. This table comes from immunoSEQ multiplex PCR, and its TCRdb copy is limited to in-frame clones, with some not included. The profile shows around 91,000 clones, approximately 86% of them singletons. The sequencing here drew on peripheral blood, taken before any cancer treatment. The receptor source for this set is a man between 40 and 69 years old with stage I squamous cell lung carcinoma.

The chain is built from TRBV21-1 and TRBJ2-7; the tabulated D call, TRBD1, remains unverified against the DNA. TRBV21-1 is flagged as a pseudogene. CDR3 size: 15 residues. The CDR3 coding sequence is TGTGCCAGCAGGAGGGACAGGACTGTTTCCTACGAGCAGTACTTC. Translated, it gives CASRRDRTVSYEQYF.

The V gene is TRBV4-2, the J gene TRBJ2-3; the match to TRBD1 covers 10 bases. The ends lost 3 bases at V and 3 bases at J; junction bases unmatched: 6. Germline V CDR1 and CDR2: LGHNA, YNFKEQ. This CDR3 region has 16 residues. The CDR3 sequence is CASSQHGQGETDTQYF. The CDR3, as DNA: TGTGCCAGCAGCCAGCACGGACAGGGGGAAACAGATACGCAGTATTTT.